This T cell receptor (beta chain) is from a study of blood T cell repertoires in COVID-19. Study as a whole: Both acute and convalescent COVID-19 samples were obtained from the United States, Italy and Spain. T cells, B-cell-depleted T cells, or PBMCs supplied cDNA or gDNA.

Generated by immunoSEQ multiplex PCR, the TCRdb table keeps only in-frame clones and is missing some. This sample has 350,000 or so clones; more than 85% occur once, and the top ten carry about 18%. Sequences were obtained from PBMCs or T cells enriched from blood (not recorded which). The clonotype comes from a young woman who had recovered from COVID-19.

The CDR3 spells CASSYPVNEQFF. DNA for the CDR3: TGTGCCAGCAGTTACCCGGTAAATGAGCAGTTCTTC. V gene TRBV6-2 or TRBV6-3 combines with J gene TRBJ2-1, with D unresolved. V was clipped by 2 bases and J by 7 bases, with 6 bases between them. Germline lookup yields CDR1 MNHEY and CDR2 SVGEGT. This CDR3 comprises 12 residues.